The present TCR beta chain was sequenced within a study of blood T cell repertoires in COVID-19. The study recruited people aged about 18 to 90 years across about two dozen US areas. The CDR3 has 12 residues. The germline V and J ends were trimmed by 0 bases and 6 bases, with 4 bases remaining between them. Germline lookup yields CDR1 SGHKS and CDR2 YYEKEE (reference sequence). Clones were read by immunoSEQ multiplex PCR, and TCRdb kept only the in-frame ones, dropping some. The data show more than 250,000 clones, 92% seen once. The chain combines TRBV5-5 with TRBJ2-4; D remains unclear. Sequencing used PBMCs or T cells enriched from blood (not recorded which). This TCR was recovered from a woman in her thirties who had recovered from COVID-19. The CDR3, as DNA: TGTGCCAGCAGCTTGGACAGAAACATTCAGTACTTC. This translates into CASSLDRNIQYF.